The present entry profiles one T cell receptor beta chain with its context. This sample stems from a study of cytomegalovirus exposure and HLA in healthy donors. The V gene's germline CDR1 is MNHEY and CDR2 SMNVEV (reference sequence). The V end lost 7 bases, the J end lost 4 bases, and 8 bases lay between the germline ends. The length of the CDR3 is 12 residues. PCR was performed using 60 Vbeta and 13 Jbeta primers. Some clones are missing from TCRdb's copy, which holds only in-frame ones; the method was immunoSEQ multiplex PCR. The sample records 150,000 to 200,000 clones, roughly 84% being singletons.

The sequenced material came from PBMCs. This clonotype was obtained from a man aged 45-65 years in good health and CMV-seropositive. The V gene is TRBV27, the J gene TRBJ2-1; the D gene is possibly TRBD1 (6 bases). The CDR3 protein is CASTDSYNEQFF. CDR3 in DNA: TGTGCCAGCACGGACAGTTACAATGAGCAGTTCTTC.